Detailed here is one T cell receptor beta chain. Its specificity is not known. These data originate in a study of CD8 T cells in ankylosing spondylitis. Study results and caveats: Typical of ankylosing spondylitis blood, it appeared, was a TCR beta motif of eight highly homologous variants.

The junction had 6 bases not matched to a gene; V was cut back by 3 bases and J by 5 bases. Germline CDR1 and CDR2: KGHSH and LQKENI. This CDR3 has 14 residues. TCRdb reprocessed the 5' RACE reads via MiXCR and lists one record per CDR3 protein. The sample shows about 500,000 distinct CDR3 sequences, under 5.5% of them seen only once. Sequencing was performed on blood, either unsorted or a sorted T cell fraction (not recorded which). This receptor was identified in a male donor with ankylosing spondylitis. The chain links TRBV18 to TRBJ2-5, with 7 bases that match TRBD1. The CDR3 sequence is CASSPYRGGETQYF. The CDR3 nucleotides are TGTGCCAGCTCACCGTACAGGGGCGGTGAGACCCAGTACTTC.